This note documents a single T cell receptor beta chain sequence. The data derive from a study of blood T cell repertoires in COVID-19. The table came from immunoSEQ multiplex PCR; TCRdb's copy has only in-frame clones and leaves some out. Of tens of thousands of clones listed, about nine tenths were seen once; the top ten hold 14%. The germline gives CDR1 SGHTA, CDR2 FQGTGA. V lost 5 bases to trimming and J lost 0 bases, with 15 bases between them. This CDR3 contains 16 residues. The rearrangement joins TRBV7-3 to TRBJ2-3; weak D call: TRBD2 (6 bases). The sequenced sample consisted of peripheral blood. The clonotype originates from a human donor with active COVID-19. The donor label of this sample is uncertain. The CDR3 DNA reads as TGTGCCAGCAGCCCCGGAGGGTCTACTAGCACAGATACGCAGTATTTT. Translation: CASSPGGSTSTDTQYF.